The TCR beta chain described here comes from a study of Ad26.COV2.S vaccination and SARS-CoV-2 variants. Libraries were prepared by immunoSEQ multiplex PCR; TCRdb keeps only in-frame clonotypes and omits some of them. The table records 200,000 to 250,000 clones, 70% to 90% of them present only once. The treatment is: roughly 18 received Ad26.COV2.S at low or high dose, single or two shots; several received placebo; per-sample allocation not given. Sample collection was performed on day 63 after the first vaccine or placebo injection. The CDR3 is 14 residues long. Germline CDR1 and CDR2: MNHEY and SVGAGI. V was cut by 6 bases and J by 3 bases, with 9 bases left in between.

This clonotype originated in a person aged 18-65 years who received the Ad26.COV2.S COVID-19 vaccine or a placebo. The rearrangement links TRBV6-5 to TRBJ1-6; D remains unclear. The material was peripheral blood, obtained in a trial of Ad26.COV2.S vaccine versus placebo. CDR3 protein: CASRGLDYNSPLHF. The CDR3 bases are TGTGCCAGCAGGGGGTTAGACTATAATTCACCCCTCCACTTT.